This T cell receptor (beta chain) was documented in a study of blood T cell repertoires in COVID-19 (dated by TCRdb to about 2020). About the investigation overall: Samples from collaborators originated in the United States, Italy and Spain and spanned both the acute and convalescent phases of COVID-19. The prospective study material was composed of cDNA or gDNA derived from T cells, B-cell-depleted T cells, or PBMCs. Subjects who had been exposed to COVID-19, were actively infected with it, or had recovered from it provided the deeply sampled blood TCRbeta repertoires that made up the dataset. The repertoires were released in a freely available public database meant as a resource for research on the immune response to SARS-CoV-2. The samples were drawn from the first 160 participants of the ongoing ImmuneRACE study and from some 1,300 subjects provided by 6 global collaborators. Nearly every sample came with metadata listing a de-identified subject ID, COVID-19 status, age in years and sex. Where available, HLA class I and class II types were taken from metadata supplied by the sample provider and were not determined by assay-based typing.

TCRbeta CDR3 regions were amplified from genomic DNA using the immunoSEQ Assay, a bias-controlled multiplex PCR. Regarding the original processing steps: The number of nucleated cells in each sample was estimated from the amplification of reference gene primers within the assay. To quantify the absolute abundance of each unique TCRbeta CDR3 rearrangement, sequence reads were collapsed and filtered. For each sample, productive Simpson clonality was calculated by taking the square root of Simpson's diversity index across productive rearrangements. As stored in TCRdb, this immuneACCESS dataset retains in-frame rearrangements with V and J assigned. A fraction of the clones does not appear; measured against another copy, unresolved V genes explain less than half of the discrepancy, and the remainder lacks a known reason. The V and J calls and clone size were taken over from that table, and D and trimming were inferred from the DNA. The sample table contains about 300,000 clones; only one count was recorded for 80% to 90% of them. The ten largest clones take up about 4.2% of the sample.

This clone was counted only a few times. There is no known antigen for this receptor. No base qualities exist here, and no much larger clone lies one base off it. The study at large found these results: The quantity of clinical and demographic metadata differed by source and by participant and was supplied without curation.

In the prospective study, participants were about 18 to 95 years old, resided in fewer than 25 geographic areas of the United States, and were enrolled through a virtual design. Cohort assignment in the prospective study relied on participant-reported clinical history from a screening survey and a study questionnaire. Recovered participants in ImmuneRACE Cohort 3 were defined as having two consecutive negative NP/OP PCR tests, clearance from a healthcare professional, or resolution of symptoms. In the prospective study, whole blood, serum and a nasopharyngeal or oropharyngeal swab were collected from each participant by mobile phlebotomists. Prospective study participants could optionally give additional blood draws and questionnaires over a roughly two-month period. Before DNA extraction, prospective study blood samples were shipped either frozen or at room temperature. From the cysteine through the phenylalanine, the CDR3 covers 17 amino acids. Only the CDR3 DNA stays, 51 bases, in frame from base 1. V trim: 0 bases; J trim: 12 bases; unmatched bases: 16. CDR1 and CDR2 are read off the germline V gene (reference sequence) as MNHEY and SMNVEV.

The sample consisted of PBMCs or T cells enriched from blood (not recorded which). This TCR derives from a young man who had recovered from COVID-19. The sequence links TRBV27 to TRBJ2-7, and TRBD1 matches 11 of the central bases. At the DNA level, the sequence is TGTGCCAGCAGTTTATCAGTGGCAAGGGACAGGGGGTCTGGGCTGTACTTC. Its amino acids are CASSLSVARDRGSGLYF.